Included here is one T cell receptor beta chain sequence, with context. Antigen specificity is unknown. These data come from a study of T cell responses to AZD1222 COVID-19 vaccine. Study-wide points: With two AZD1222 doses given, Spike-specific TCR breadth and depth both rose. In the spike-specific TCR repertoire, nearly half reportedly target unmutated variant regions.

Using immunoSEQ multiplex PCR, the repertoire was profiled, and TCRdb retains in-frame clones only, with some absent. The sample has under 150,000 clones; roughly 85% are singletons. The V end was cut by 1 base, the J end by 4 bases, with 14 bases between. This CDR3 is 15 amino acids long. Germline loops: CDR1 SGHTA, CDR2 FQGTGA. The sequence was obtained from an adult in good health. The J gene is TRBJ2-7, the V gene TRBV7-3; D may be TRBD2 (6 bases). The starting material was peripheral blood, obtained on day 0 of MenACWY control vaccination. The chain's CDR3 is CASSLMNAGFYEQYF. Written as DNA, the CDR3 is TGTGCCAGCAGCTTAATGAACGCGGGGTTTTACGAGCAGTACTTC.